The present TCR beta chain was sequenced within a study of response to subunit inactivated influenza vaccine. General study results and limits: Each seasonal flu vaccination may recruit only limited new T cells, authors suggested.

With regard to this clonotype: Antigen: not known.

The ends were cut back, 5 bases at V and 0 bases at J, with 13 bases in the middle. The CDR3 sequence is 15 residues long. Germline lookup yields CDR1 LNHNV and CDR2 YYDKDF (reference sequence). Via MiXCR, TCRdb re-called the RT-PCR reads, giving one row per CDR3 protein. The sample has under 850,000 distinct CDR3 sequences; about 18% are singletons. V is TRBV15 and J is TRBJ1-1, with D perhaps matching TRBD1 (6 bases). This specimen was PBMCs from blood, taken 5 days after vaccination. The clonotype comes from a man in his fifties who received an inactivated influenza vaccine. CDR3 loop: CATSRRGVMNTEAFF. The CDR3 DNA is TGTGCCACCAGCCGTAGGGGGGTAATGAACACTGAAGCTTTCTTT.